The 5 T cell receptor beta chains listed next were all sequenced from one sample in a study of blood T cell repertoires in COVID-19. Some clones are missing from TCRdb's copy, which holds only in-frame ones; the method was immunoSEQ multiplex PCR. The data hold more than 300,000 clones, with about 90% observed a single time. Sequencing used peripheral blood. These receptors all stem from a woman aged 18-29 years who had recovered from COVID-19.

This chain uses TRBV7-9 with TRBJ2-3; TRBD2 matches at 8 bases. The germline V gene encodes CDR1 SEHNR and CDR2 FQNEAQ (reference sequence). Trimming cost V 5 bases and J 0 bases; bases outside gene matches: 10. The CDR3 length is 17 residues. In nucleotides, the CDR3 is TGTGCCAGCAGCACCGGGAGGGGAAGCGGAAGCACAGATACGCAGTATTTT. This codes for CASSTGRGSGSTDTQYF.

The chain carries TRBV5-1 and TRBJ2-6, with 11 bases that match TRBD1. V was clipped by 3 bases and J by 1 base; unmatched bases: 6. Germline V gene data show CDR1 as SGHRS and CDR2 as YFSETQ. There are 18 residues in the CDR3. The CDR3 DNA sequence: TGCGCCAGCAGCTCCTGGACAGGGGGCGCGTCTGGGGCCAACGTCCTGACTTTC. Residues: CASSSWTGGASGANVLTF.

The chain carries TRBV19 and TRBJ1-2; D uncertain. Germline V gives CDR1 LNHDA, CDR2 SQIVND (reference sequence). This CDR3 is 13 amino acids long. Trimming removed 1 base from V and 7 bases from J, with 10 bases in between. CDR3 amino acids: CASSIGRQLGYTF. Written as DNA, the CDR3 is TGTGCCAGTAGTATAGGTCGACAACTTGGCTACACCTTC.

This clone was counted between two and nine times. This rearrangement joins TRBV10-3 to TRBJ1-1, with D maybe TRBD1 (6 bases). This CDR3 spans 12 amino acids. Germline CDR1 is ENHRY and CDR2 is SYGVKD. The V end lost 2 bases, the J end lost 7 bases, and 8 bases lay between the germline ends. CDR3 residues: CAISEGQHEAFF. CDR3 nucleotide sequence: TGTGCCATCAGTGAGGGACAGCATGAAGCTTTCTTT.

The J gene is TRBJ2-7, the V gene TRBV11-3; D is ambiguous. The CDR3 has 12 amino acids. Trimming cost V 5 bases and J 5 bases, with 10 bases left between them. Germline V CDR1 and CDR2: SGHNT, YENEEA. CDR3 loop: CASSLSRHEQYV. In DNA, the CDR3 is TGTGCCAGCAGCCTAAGTCGTCACGAGCAGTACGTC.